These 18 T cell receptor beta chains share one sample of origin, sequenced in a study of blood T cell repertoires in COVID-19. The table came from immunoSEQ multiplex PCR; TCRdb's copy has only in-frame clones and leaves some out. The profile shows a few hundred thousand clones, around nine tenths of them singletons. The sequenced sample was peripheral blood. The receptor source for this set is a woman between 25 and 40 years old with COVID-19, enrolled during active disease.

The J gene is TRBJ1-6, the V gene TRBV2, with 8 bases aligning to TRBD1. CDR1 is SNHLY and CDR2 is FYNNEI in the germline V gene. CDR3 length: 16 residues. The V gene end was trimmed by 4 bases and the J gene end by 2 bases; junction bases not matched to a gene: 4. This CDR3 is CASSGGQAAYNSPLHF. The CDR3 DNA reads as TGTGCCAGCAGTGGGGGACAGGCAGCCTATAATTCACCCCTCCACTTT.

The J gene is TRBJ1-3, the V gene TRBV6-1; D unclear. With 4 bases removed from V and 3 bases from J, the gap between germline ends came to 16 bases. There are 16 residues in the CDR3. Per the germline V gene, CDR1 is MNHNS and CDR2 is SASEGT. The CDR3 here is CASSGATDSDGNTIYF. CDR3 nucleotide sequence: TGTGCCAGCAGTGGCGCCACGGACTCGGATGGAAACACCATATATTTT.

The CDR3 DNA is TGTGCCAGCTCTCCCGACAGGGCGGGGACTAATGAAAAACTGTTTTTT. It yields the protein CASSPDRAGTNEKLFF. The chain couples TRBV18 to TRBJ1-4; 7 nucleotides line up with TRBD1. Unmatched junction bases numbered 9, after V lost 6 bases and J lost 2 bases. In germline, CDR1 is KGHSH, CDR2 LQKENI. The CDR3 totals 16 residues.

Points on this clone: This CDR3 is also generated by other DNA sequences in the sample. The chain links TRBV19 to TRBJ1-1; 8 bases match TRBD1. The V segment lost 10 bases and the J segment 2 bases; nucleotides outside the gene matches: 3. CDR1 is LNHDA, CDR2 SQIVND, per germline (reference sequence). The CDR3 is 12 residues long. The CDR3 is CATGQGNTEAFF. In DNA, the CDR3 is TGTGCCACCGGACAGGGCAACACTGAAGCTTTCTTT.

The chain links TRBV11-2 to TRBJ1-3, with unresolved D. The CDR3 is 13 amino acids. Germline CDR1 and CDR2: SGHAT and FQNNGV. The ends were cut back, 3 bases at V and 4 bases at J, with 7 bases in the middle. The CDR3 nucleotides are TGTGCCAGCAGCTTCGGGTCGGGAAACACCATATATTTT. Its protein is CASSFGSGNTIYF.

CDR3 loop: CASSLAGSKGYTF. CDR3 bases: TGTGCCAGCAGCTTGGCGGGATCTAAGGGCTACACCTTC. The chain carries TRBV5-6 and TRBJ1-2, with D uncertain. V shed 0 bases and J shed 8 bases, with 11 bases lying between them. CDR1 is SGHDT and CDR2 is YYEEEE in the germline V gene. This CDR3 has 13 residues.

Only a few counts were recorded for this clone. The rearrangement joins TRBV12-5 to TRBJ1-2; maybe TRBD1 (6 bases). The germline V gene encodes CDR1 LGHNT and CDR2 FRNRAP. Trimming removed 5 bases from V and 1 base from J, with 17 bases in between. The CDR3 has 16 residues. The CDR3 DNA follows: TGTGCTAGTGGTCCCTCCAACAGGGCCATTAACTATGGCTACACCTTC. It translates to CASGPSNRAINYGYTF. Filled out from reference TRBV12-5 and TRBJ1-2, the complete variable domain reads DARVTQTPRHKVTEMGQEVTMRCQPILGHNTVFWYRQTMMQGLELLAYFRNRAPLDDSGMPKDRFSAEMPDATLATLKIQPSEPRDSAVYFCASGPSNRAINYGYTFGSGTRLTVV.

The J gene is TRBJ2-2, the V gene TRBV3-1 (or the pseudogene TRBV3-2); possible D gene TRBD1, 6 bases. Germline V gene data show CDR1 as LGHDT and CDR2 as YNNKEL (reference sequence). Trimming took off 3 bases at V and 1 base at J, with 9 bases between the two ends. The CDR3 contains 15 residues. As DNA, the CDR3 is TGTGCCAGCAGCCACAGGGGAAAGAACACCGGGGAGCTGTTTTTT. Its protein is CASSHRGKNTGELFF.

The CDR3 spells CASSRSDEQFF. DNA for the CDR3: TGTGCCAGCAGCCGTAGCGATGAGCAGTTCTTC. The V and J genes are TRBV3-1 (or the pseudogene TRBV3-2) and TRBJ2-1; TRBD2 is a possible D gene (5 bases). Trimming took 4 bases from V and 8 from J, leaving 6 bases between them. This CDR3 comprises 11 residues. In germline, CDR1 is LGHDT, CDR2 YNNKEL (reference sequence).

The chain joins TRBV18 to TRBJ2-1; the match to TRBD2 covers 12 bases. Germline trimming cut 2 bases from V and 0 bases from J; bases unmatched to any gene: 14. The length of the CDR3 is 21 residues. Germline values: CDR1 KGHSH, CDR2 LQKENI. The CDR3 DNA reads as TGTGCCAGCTCACCAGCCCCTCTGGGACTAGCGGGTTTGAGCTCCTACAATGAGCAGTTCTTC. Translating gives CASSPAPLGLAGLSSYNEQFF.

This clone showed up just a few times. V usage is TRBV20-1 and J usage is TRBJ2-5; weak D call: TRBD2 (5 bases). Germline CDR1 reads DFQATT; CDR2 reads SNEGSKA (reference sequence). The ends were cut back, 8 bases at V and 5 bases at J, with 12 bases in the middle. The CDR3 is 11 amino acids. The CDR3 protein is CSPWSGETQYF. CDR3 DNA sequence: TGCAGTCCCTGGTCGGGGGAGACCCAGTACTTC.

This chain links TRBV9 with TRBJ1-1; no reliable D call. The CDR3 consists of 16 residues. The ends were cut back, 0 bases at V and 0 bases at J, with 12 bases in the middle. Germline CDR1 is SGDLS and CDR2 is YYNGEE. The chain's CDR3 is CASSVALGAVNTEAFF. CDR3 in DNA: TGTGCCAGCAGCGTAGCCCTCGGTGCGGTGAACACTGAAGCTTTCTTT.

This chain uses TRBV10-1 with TRBJ2-7, with D possibly TRBD1 on 6 matching bases. CDR1 is WNHNN, CDR2 SYGVQD, per germline (reference sequence). Trimming stripped 3 bases from V and 4 bases from J, with 10 bases between. The CDR3 spans 13 residues. The CDR3 DNA reads as TGCGCCAGCAGTGAAGGCAGGGGTTACGAGCAGTACTTC. Protein product: CASSEGRGYEQYF.

This clone was counted ten times or more. The chain has TRBV20-1 and TRBJ2-5; 7 bases align to TRBD1. After removal of 3 bases from V and 3 bases from J, the junction contained 10 bases not matched to a gene. The CDR3 is 15 amino acids. Germline CDR1 is DFQATT and CDR2 is SNEGSKA (reference sequence). The CDR3 sequence is CSASGVLGTEETQYF. In nucleotides, the CDR3 is TGCAGTGCTAGTGGCGTCCTGGGGACAGAAGAGACCCAGTACTTC.

The chain uses TRBV11-2 and TRBJ2-5; D gene unclear. In germline, CDR1 is SGHAT, CDR2 FQNNGV. This CDR3 region has 14 residues. The V end was cut by 1 base, the J end by 0 bases, with 6 bases between. The CDR3 region is CASSLGANQETQYF. The CDR3 DNA is TGTGCCAGCAGCTTAGGGGCAAACCAAGAGACCCAGTACTTC.

As DNA, the CDR3 is TGCGCCAGCAGCTTGAGATGGGGGCCTGGAAACACCATATATTTT. Its protein is CASSLRWGPGNTIYF. The V call is TRBV5-1, the J call TRBJ1-3, with a tentative D call TRBD1 (6 bases). In germline, CDR1 is SGHRS, CDR2 YFSETQ. V was trimmed by 1 base and J by 2 bases, leaving 10 bases between them. This CDR3 region has 15 residues.

This chain connects TRBV27 to TRBJ2-1, with D maybe TRBD2 (6 bases). V dropped 3 bases and J dropped 8 bases, with 14 bases sitting between them. CDR1 is MNHEY and CDR2 is SMNVEV in the germline V gene (reference sequence). The CDR3 covers 14 residues. CDR3 region: CASSLGGSFYEQFF. DNA for the CDR3: TGTGCCAGCAGTTTGGGGGGATCGTTTTATGAGCAGTTCTTC.

The rearrangement links TRBV5-6 to TRBJ1-1; D uncertain. Germline-derived CDR1 and CDR2 are SGHDT and YYEEEE. The CDR3 length is 15 residues. Trimming cost V 0 bases and J 1 base, with 10 bases left between them. CDR3 nucleotides: TGTGCCAGCAGCTTGGCCCCGACGGGGAACACTGAAGCTTTCTTT. It encodes CASSLAPTGNTEAFF. Complete variable domain (other parts from reference TRBV5-6 and TRBJ1-1): DAGVTQSPTHLIKTRGQQVTLRCSPKSGHDTVSWYQQALGQGPQFIFQYYEEEERQRGNFPDRFSGHQFPNYSSELNVNALLLGDSALYLCASSLAPTGNTEAFFGQGTRLTVV.